The 14 T cell receptor beta chains below all came from one sample that was sequenced in a study of T cells after yellow fever vaccination. TCRdb re-called the 5' RACE reads through MiXCR, storing one row per CDR3 protein. The sample holds some 240,000 distinct CDR3 sequences, approximately 5.2% seen once. The sample in question was CD4+ T cells sorted from PBMCs, obtained on the day of the yellow fever booster vaccination. The receptors originated from a young man who received the YFV17D yellow fever vaccine.

The V gene is TRBV7-3, the J gene TRBJ2-5, with 11 bases lining up with TRBD2. Per the germline V gene, CDR1 is SGHTA and CDR2 is FQGTGA. J gave up 6 bases and V 3 bases, and 3 bases lay outside the gene matches. The CDR3 is 14 residues long. DNA of the CDR3: TGTGCCAGCAGCTTTAGCGGGGGGGGCCAGACCCAGTACTTC. Translated: CASSFSGGGQTQYF.

Only a few counts were recorded for this clonotype. The chain employs TRBV2 and TRBJ2-1; D is unclear. Trimming took 3 bases from V and 0 from J, leaving 9 bases between them. Germline loops: CDR1 SNHLY, CDR2 FYNNEI. This CDR3 spans 15 amino acids. This CDR3 reads CASSDEASSYNEQFF. The CDR3 DNA reads as TGTGCCAGCAGTGATGAGGCGAGCTCCTACAATGAGCAGTTCTTC. Together with reference TRBV2 and TRBJ2-1, the CDR3 gives the full variable domain: EPEVTQTPSHQVTQMGQEVILRCVPISNHLYFYWYRQILGQKVEFLVSFYNNEISEKSEIFDDQFSVERPDGSNFTLKIRSTKLEDSAMYFCASSDEASSYNEQFFGPGTRLTVL.

This clonotype was seen at least ten times. The rearrangement joins TRBV7-9 to TRBJ2-7, with D perhaps TRBD2 (5 bases). V lost 0 bases to trimming and J lost 0 bases, with 12 bases between them. CDR3 length equals 16 residues. CDR1 is SEHNR, CDR2 FQNEAQ, per germline (reference sequence). CDR3 loop: CASSLAGRAASYEQYF. CDR3 DNA: TGTGCCAGCAGCTTAGCAGGTCGAGCGGCCTCCTACGAGCAGTACTTC.

In this sample, this clonotype turned up many times. V usage is TRBV7-9 and J usage is TRBJ2-3, with D perhaps TRBD1 (5 bases). CDR1 is SEHNR and CDR2 is FQNEAQ in the germline V gene (reference sequence). V lost 1 base to trimming and J lost 4 bases, with 9 bases between them. The CDR3 runs 14 residues. CDR3 loop: CASSLEGNADTQYF. The CDR3 bases are TGTGCCAGCAGCTTAGAGGGGAACGCAGATACGCAGTATTTT.

V and J are TRBV6-5 and TRBJ1-3, with D perhaps matching TRBD1 (6 bases). Deletions cut 6 bases from V and 4 bases from J, with 10 bases between. The CDR3 sequence is 13 residues long. Germline V gene sequence: CDR1 MNHEY, CDR2 SVGAGI. The CDR3 bases are TGTGCCAGCAGCGCAGGGGAAGGAAACACCATATATTTT. Its protein is CASSAGEGNTIYF.

The chain has TRBV7-9 and TRBJ2-7; TRBD2 might be the D (6 bases). This CDR3 is built from 13 residues. Germline values: CDR1 SEHNR, CDR2 FQNEAQ (reference sequence). V was trimmed by 6 bases and J by 4 bases, leaving 13 bases between them. The CDR3 DNA reads TGTGCCAGCAGTGTTGGTGGGGGGTACGAGCAGTACGTC. Translated: CASSVGGGYEQYV.

This clonotype was detected only a few times. The CDR3 region is CASSQRLANEQFF. CDR3 coding DNA: TGTGCCAGCAGCCAAAGGCTAGCAAATGAGCAGTTCTTC. The J gene is TRBJ2-1, the V gene TRBV3-1, with TRBD2 as a possible D gene (5 bases). The CDR3 is made up of 13 amino acids. V lost 2 bases and J lost 7, with 9 bases in between. Germline CDR1 LGHDT, CDR2 YNNKEL (reference sequence).

There are many counts of this clonotype. The chain has TRBV5-1 and TRBJ2-7, with 8 nucleotides matching TRBD2. CDR3 length: 15 amino acids. Losses at the gene ends were 4 bases for V and 2 bases for J; bases not matched to a gene: 8. The germline CDR1 and CDR2 sequences are SGHRS and YFSETQ. The CDR3 bases are TGCGCCAGCAGCCGCTTCGCGGGGGGAACCTACGAGCAGTACTTC. Amino acid sequence: CASSRFAGGTYEQYF.

This clonotype appeared many times. The CDR3 reads CASKPSAGQGFSGWQPQHF. CDR3 DNA: TGTGCCAGCAAACCAAGCGCCGGACAGGGTTTTTCCGGGTGGCAGCCCCAGCATTTT. This chain connects TRBV27 to TRBJ1-5, with TRBD1 identical over 8 bases. With V trimmed by 7 bases and J by 7 bases, 24 bases remained unmatched. The germline CDR1 and CDR2 sequences are MNHEY and SMNVEV (reference sequence). The CDR3 has 19 residues.

The chain joins TRBV2 to TRBJ2-2; D is unclear. The germline gives CDR1 SNHLY, CDR2 FYNNEI. This CDR3 has 17 residues. Trimming left V 0 bases short and J 7 bases short, with 18 bases between. Written as DNA, the CDR3 is TGTGCCAGCAGTGAAGCGCTTCGCAAACGGACCCTCGGGGAGCTGTTTTTT. It encodes CASSEALRKRTLGELFF.

The J gene is TRBJ2-2, the V gene TRBV25-1; D is ambiguous. Per germline, CDR1 MGHDK and CDR2 SYGVNS. V lost 2 bases, J lost 8 bases, and 18 bases lay in between. The CDR3 is made up of 16 amino acids. The CDR3 loop reads CASSELPIGRSGELFF. The CDR3 nucleotides read TGTGCCAGCAGTGAACTCCCCATCGGGCGATCTGGGGAGCTGTTTTTT.

This clonotype showed up many times. The chain couples TRBV7-2 to TRBJ2-5, with D maybe TRBD1 (5 bases). From germline, CDR1 is SGHTA and CDR2 FQGNSA. V was shortened by 6 bases and J by 4 bases, with 12 bases between the two germline ends. This CDR3 is 13 amino acids long. This chain's CDR3 is CASRMAGPETQYF. The CDR3 DNA is TGTGCCAGCAGGATGGCAGGGCCAGAGACCCAGTACTTC.

The CDR3 nucleotides are TGTGCCAGCAGCCCGGGACAGGGAAGGAATGGCTACACCTTC. Translation gives CASSPGQGRNGYTF. The genes are TRBV12-3 or TRBV12-4 and TRBJ1-2; 9 nucleotides line up with TRBD1. CDR3 size: 14 residues. V dropped 6 bases and J dropped 6; count of bases not matched to a gene: 8.

This clonotype was detected only a few times. The chain carries TRBV2 and TRBJ2-5, with TRBD1 as a possible D gene (6 bases). CDR3 length: 11 amino acids. V lost 7 bases, J lost 5 bases, and 8 bases lay in between. CDR1 and CDR2 (germline): SNHLY, FYNNEI. Here the CDR3 reads CASNREETQYF. In DNA, the CDR3 is TGTGCCAGCAACAGGGAGGAGACCCAGTACTTC.